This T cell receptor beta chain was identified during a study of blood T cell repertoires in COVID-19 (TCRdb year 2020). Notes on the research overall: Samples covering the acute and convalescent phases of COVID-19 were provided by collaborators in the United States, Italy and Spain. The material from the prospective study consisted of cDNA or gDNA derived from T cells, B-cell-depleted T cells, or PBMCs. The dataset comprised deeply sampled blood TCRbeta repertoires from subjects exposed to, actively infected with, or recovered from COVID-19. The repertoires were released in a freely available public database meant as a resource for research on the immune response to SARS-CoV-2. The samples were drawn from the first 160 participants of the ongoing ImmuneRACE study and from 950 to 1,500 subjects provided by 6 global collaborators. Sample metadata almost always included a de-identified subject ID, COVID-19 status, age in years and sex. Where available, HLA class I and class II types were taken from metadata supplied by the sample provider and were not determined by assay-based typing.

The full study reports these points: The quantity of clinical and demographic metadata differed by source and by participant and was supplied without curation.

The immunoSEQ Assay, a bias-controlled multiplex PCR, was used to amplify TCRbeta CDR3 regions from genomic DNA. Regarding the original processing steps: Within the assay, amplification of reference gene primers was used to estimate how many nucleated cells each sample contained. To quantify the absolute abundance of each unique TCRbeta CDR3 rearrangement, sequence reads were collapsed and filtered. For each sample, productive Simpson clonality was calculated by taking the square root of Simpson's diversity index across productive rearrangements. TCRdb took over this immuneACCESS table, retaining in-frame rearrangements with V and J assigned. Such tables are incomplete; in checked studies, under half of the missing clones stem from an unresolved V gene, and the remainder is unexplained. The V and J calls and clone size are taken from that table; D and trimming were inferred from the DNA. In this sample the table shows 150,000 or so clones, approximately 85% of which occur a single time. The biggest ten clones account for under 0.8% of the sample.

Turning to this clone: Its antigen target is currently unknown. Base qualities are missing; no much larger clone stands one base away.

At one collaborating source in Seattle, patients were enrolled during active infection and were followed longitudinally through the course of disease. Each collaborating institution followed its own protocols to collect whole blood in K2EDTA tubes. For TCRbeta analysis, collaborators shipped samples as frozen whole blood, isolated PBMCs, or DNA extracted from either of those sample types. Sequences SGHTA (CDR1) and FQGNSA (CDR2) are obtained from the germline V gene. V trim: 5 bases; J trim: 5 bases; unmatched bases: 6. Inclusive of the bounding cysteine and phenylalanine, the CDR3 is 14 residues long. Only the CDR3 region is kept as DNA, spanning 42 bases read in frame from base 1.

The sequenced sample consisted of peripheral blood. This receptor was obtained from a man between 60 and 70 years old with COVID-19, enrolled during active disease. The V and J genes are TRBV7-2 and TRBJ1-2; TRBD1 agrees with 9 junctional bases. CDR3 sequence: CASSPRTGAYGYTF. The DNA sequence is TGTGCCAGCAGCCCCCGGACAGGGGCGTATGGCTACACCTTC.